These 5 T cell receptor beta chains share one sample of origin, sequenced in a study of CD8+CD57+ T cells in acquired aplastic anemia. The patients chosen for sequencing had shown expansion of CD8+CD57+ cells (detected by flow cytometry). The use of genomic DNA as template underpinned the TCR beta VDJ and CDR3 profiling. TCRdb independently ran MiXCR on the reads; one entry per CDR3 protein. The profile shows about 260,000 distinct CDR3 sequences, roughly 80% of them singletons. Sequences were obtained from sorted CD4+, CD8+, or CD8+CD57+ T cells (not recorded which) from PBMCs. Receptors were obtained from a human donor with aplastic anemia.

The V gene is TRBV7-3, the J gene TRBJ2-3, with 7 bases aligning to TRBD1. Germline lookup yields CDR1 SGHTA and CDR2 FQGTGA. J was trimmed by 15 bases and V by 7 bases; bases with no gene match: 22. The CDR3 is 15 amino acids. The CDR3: CASTGQANTVEHQYF. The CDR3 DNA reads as TGTGCCAGCACAGGACAGGCCAACACCGTAGAACACCAATATTTT. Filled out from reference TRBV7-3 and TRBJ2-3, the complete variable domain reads GAGVSQTPSNKVTEKGKYVELRCDPISGHTALYWYRQSLGQGPEFLIYFQGTGAADDSGLPNDRFFAVRPEGSVSTLKIQRTERGDSAVYLCASTGQANTVEHQYFGPGTRLTVL.

The chain's CDR3 is CASSNTGFQPQHF. CDR3 coding DNA: TGTGCCAGCAGTAACACAGGGTTTCAGCCCCAGCATTTT. This rearrangement joins TRBV25-1 to TRBJ1-5, with D perhaps TRBD1 (6 bases). This CDR3 has 13 amino acids. Per germline, CDR1 MGHDK and CDR2 SYGVNS. V lost 5 bases and J lost 6, with 11 bases in between.

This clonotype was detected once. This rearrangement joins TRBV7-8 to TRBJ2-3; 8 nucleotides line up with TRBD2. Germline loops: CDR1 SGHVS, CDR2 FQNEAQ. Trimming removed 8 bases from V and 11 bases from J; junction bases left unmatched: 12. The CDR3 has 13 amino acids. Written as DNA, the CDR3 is TGTGCCAGCGGGTTCGCGGGAGGACCCGAGCAGTATTTT. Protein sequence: CASGFAGGPEQYF.

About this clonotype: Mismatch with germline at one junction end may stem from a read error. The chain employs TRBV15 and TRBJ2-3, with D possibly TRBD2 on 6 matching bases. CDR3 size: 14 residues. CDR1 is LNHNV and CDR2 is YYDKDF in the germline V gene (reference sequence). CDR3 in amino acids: CASSWGGGHDTQYF. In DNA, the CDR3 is TGTGCCAGCAGCTGGGGCGGAGGGCACGATACGCAGTATTTT.

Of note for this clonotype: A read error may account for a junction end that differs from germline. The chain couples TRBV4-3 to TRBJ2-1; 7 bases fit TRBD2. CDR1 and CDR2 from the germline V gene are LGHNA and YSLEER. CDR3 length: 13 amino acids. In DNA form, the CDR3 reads TGCGCCAGCAGCCAAGGGGGAGCGGGAAGTCTGTCCTTC. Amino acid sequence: CASSQGGAGSLSF.